This TCR beta chain was profiled in a study of shared clonotypes between healthy human individuals. Whole-study results and caveats: The rarefaction results pointed to incomplete sorted-subset sequencing despite large depth.

Memory CD4+ cells were the fraction left after CD45RA+ naive selection. This clone is a singleton in its sample. Its antigen is still unknown. Researchers ran the assay at a deep level. Only in-frame clones appear in the TCRdb table, and some are missing; sequencing was by immunoSEQ multiplex PCR. The sample carries around 1.5 million clones, 95% to 99% recorded once. The specimen sequenced was naive CD4+ T cells sorted from blood. The subset here: CD45RA+ positively selected. The sequence was collected from a man aged 25-45 years in good health.

The CDR3 is CASSQARWSAPYEQYF. CDR3 coding DNA: TGCGCCAGCAGCCAGGCTAGGTGGTCAGCTCCCTACGAGCAGTACTTC. J is TRBJ2-7 and V is TRBV4-1; D is uncertain. The V end lost 3 bases, the J end lost 2 bases, and 17 bases lay between the germline ends. Germline CDR1 is MGHRA and CDR2 is YSYEKL. This CDR3 has 16 residues.